These T cell receptor beta chains were read from a single sample in a study of blood T cells in healthy people across ages. TCRdb reprocessed the 5' RACE reads with MiXCR, giving one entry per CDR3 protein. The sample lists roughly 1.5 million distinct CDR3 sequences, 42% seen once, with under 5% in the top ten. Material: blood. All receptors come from a young woman in good health. The CDR3 runs from the conserved cysteine through the conserved F or W. Each record gives: J gene, D gene, V gene, clone size, CDR3 DNA, CDR3 protein. The D gene is left open where the match is weak. Clone size is given for some rows only: seen once, a few or many times, or a class if the clone is expanded.

>TRBJ1-6|.|TRBV10-3|few
TGTGCCATCAGTGAGTCGGGGGGCTTTAATTCACCCCTCCACTTT
CAISESGGFNSPLHF
>TRBJ2-1|TRBD2|TRBV29-1|.
TGCAGCGTTGATGGTTTGGGAGGGAATGAGCAGTTCTTC
CSVDGLGGNEQFF
>TRBJ1-5|.|TRBV4-1|.
TGCGCCAGCAGCCAAGGGACTCTCCTCGGTCAGCCCCAGCATTTT
CASSQGTLLGQPQHF
>TRBJ1-2|.|TRBV20-1|.
TGCAGTGCTAGAATGGGGAATCGGTATGACTACACCTTC
CSARMGNRYDYTF
>TRBJ2-3|.|TRBV20-1|.
TGCAGTGCCCGAGGGACGGCAGATACGCAGTATTTT
CSARGTADTQYF
>TRBJ1-2|TRBD1|TRBV9|few
TGTGCCAGCAGCGGACAGGGTGGCTACACCTTC
CASSGQGGYTF
>TRBJ2-7|TRBD2|TRBV5-1|once
TGCGCCAGCAGCCTGGCGAAACTAGCGGGGGTAAAGGACTCCTACGAGCAGTACTTC
CASSLAKLAGVKDSYEQYF
>TRBJ2-1|.|TRBV6-2/TRBV6-3|.
TGTGCCAGCAGCTGGAGAGACAACCCCTCCTACAATGAGCAGTTCTTC
CASSWRDNPSYNEQFF
>TRBJ2-5|.|TRBV11-2|.
TGTGCCAGCAGCACCCGCCCCAGACAGACCCAAGAGACCCAGTACTTC
CASSTRPRQTQETQYF
>TRBJ2-7|TRBD2|TRBV5-6|.
TGTGCCAGCAGCCCCTGGACTAGCGGGGGGAATGAGCAGTACTTC
CASSPWTSGGNEQYF
>TRBJ2-7|TRBD1|TRBV27|few
TGTGCCAGCAGTTTATTTGGACCGGGACAGGGTGGATTAGCTTGGTCCTACGAGCAGTACTTC
CASSLFGPGQGGLAWSYEQYF
>TRBJ2-7|.|TRBV6-2/TRBV6-3|.
TGTGCCAGCAGTTACCCAGGATTCTACGAGCAGTACTTC
CASSYPGFYEQYF
>TRBJ2-6|TRBD1|TRBV20-1|once
TGCAGTGCTCCACAGGGGTTAGGGGCCAACGTCCTGACTTTC
CSAPQGLGANVLTF
>TRBJ2-3|.|TRBV20-1|.
TGCAGTGCTCAACAGGGTCGGGGCACAGATACGCAGTATTTT
CSAQQGRGTDTQYF
>TRBJ2-1|.|TRBV5-1|.
TGCGCCAGCAGCATAACGGACAGCCCGGTGGGCAATGAGCAGTTCTTC
CASSITDSPVGNEQFF
>TRBJ2-3|.|TRBV7-9|.
TGTGCCAGCAGCCCTCCCCTCGGCATAGGAGGGGCAGATACGCAGTATTTT
CASSPPLGIGGADTQYF
>TRBJ1-5|TRBD1|TRBV20-1|.
TGCAGTGCTAGTGTGGACAGGCCTTATCAGCCCCAGCATTTT
CSASVDRPYQPQHF
>TRBJ2-7|.|TRBV27|few
TGTGCCAGCAGTCCGTCCGGATGGTATACGGTTTACTACGAGCAGTACTTC
CASSPSGWYTVYYEQYF
>TRBJ2-3|.|TRBV6-6|.
TGTGCCAGCAGTTATCCCCGGTCGACGGATACGCAGTATTTT
CASSYPRSTDTQYF
>TRBJ1-2|.|TRBV19|few
TGTGCCAGTAGTATCCTACCCCAAGAGGATGGCTACACCTTC
CASSILPQEDGYTF
>TRBJ1-4|.|TRBV27|.
TGTGCCAGCAGTCCTCGAGGGGGGCCGGTGGGAAAACTGTTTTTT
CASSPRGGPVGKLFF
>TRBJ2-7|.|TRBV20-1|few
TGCAGTGCTAGAGATCACCGCGTCCGGATGGGCGAGCAGTACTTC
CSARDHRVRMGEQYF
>TRBJ2-1|TRBD1|TRBV27|few
TGTGCCAGCAGCCGGACAGGGTTAATCGTACGCAATGAGCAGTTCTTC
CASSRTGLIVRNEQFF
>TRBJ1-5|.|TRBV6-5|few
TGTGCCACCTCTTTAGCTGGTGGGGATCAGCCCCAGCATTTT
CATSLAGGDQPQHF
>TRBJ1-2|.|TRBV6-1|.
TGTGCCAGCAGTGCCGACCCCTGGAGGTATGGCTACACCTTC
CASSADPWRYGYTF
>TRBJ1-2|.|TRBV4-1|once
TGCGCCAGCAGCCCTCGGTCATTGATACCATATGGCTACACCTTC
CASSPRSLIPYGYTF
>TRBJ2-7|TRBD2|TRBV12-3/TRBV12-4|few
TGTGCCAGCTTGGCGCTAGCGGTCTCCTACGAGCAGTACTTC
CASLALAVSYEQYF
>TRBJ2-7|.|TRBV12-3/TRBV12-4|.
TGTGCCAGCACCCAAAGTGGTGCGGTGCCCTACAATGAGCAGTACTTC
CASTQSGAVPYNEQYF
>TRBJ1-3|.|TRBV7-9|.
TGTGCTATAAGGTGGTCTGGAAACACCATATATTTT
CAIRWSGNTIYF
>TRBJ2-5|.|TRBV3-1|.
TGTGCCAGCAGCCAAGTACGAGGGTTTCGCAAAGAGACCCAGTACTTC
CASSQVRGFRKETQYF
>TRBJ2-3|.|TRBV20-1|few
TGCAGTGCTAGCGGGAGAGGCACAGATACGCAGTATTTT
CSASGRGTDTQYF
>TRBJ2-5|.|TRBV9|.
TGTGCCAGCAGCGTAGGGATTAGGGGGACCCAGTACTTC
CASSVGIRGTQYF
>TRBJ1-1|.|TRBV6-5|.
TGTGCCAGCACCAACAGCCGCAACACTGAAGCTTTCTTT
CASTNSRNTEAFF
>TRBJ2-1|.|TRBV19|.
TGTGCCAGTAGTAGCGGGCATGAGCAGTTCTTC
CASSSGHEQFF
>TRBJ2-7|.|TRBV12-3/TRBV12-4|.
TGTGCCAGCACTGAATTTTCTGAGCAGTACTTC
CASTEFSEQYF
>TRBJ1-1|.|TRBV29-1|.
TGCAGCGTTGCGGCAGGACATAACACTGAAGCTTTCTTT
CSVAAGHNTEAFF
>TRBJ1-2|.|TRBV20-1|.
TGCAGTGCGGCCTTGGGAGGGTATGGCTACACCTTC
CSAALGGYGYTF
>TRBJ1-6|.|TRBV6-7|.
TGTGCCAGCAGTTCAGACAGAAGATATAATTCACCCCTCCACTTT
CASSSDRRYNSPLHF
>TRBJ2-3|TRBD2|TRBV5-1|.
TGCGCCAGCAGCTTGGCTACGACTAGCGGGATCGCAGATACGCAGTATTTT
CASSLATTSGIADTQYF
>TRBJ2-1|.|TRBV4-3|few
TGCGCCAGCAGCCAAGATTCCGGGGTTGAGGGTCCCTACAATGAGCAGTTCTTC
CASSQDSGVEGPYNEQFF
>TRBJ1-1|.|TRBV28|few
TGTGCCAGCAGTTTCATTGCTCCGGGCCGACTCATGAACACTGAAGCTTTCTTT
CASSFIAPGRLMNTEAFF